Listed below are T cell receptor beta chains from one sample, sequenced in a study of blood T cell repertoires in COVID-19. The assay was immunoSEQ multiplex PCR, and TCRdb's table has in-frame clones only and misses some. The sample lists about 290,000 clones, 85% to 90% occurring once. Sequenced: peripheral blood. These receptors all stem from a woman aged 25 to 39 with COVID-19, enrolled during active disease. Both conserved end residues are part of each CDR3. D genes are given only for firm matches. Size values are once, few and many counts, or a class for expanded clones, and some rows have none.

TRBJ1-1 TRBV7-8 NA NA TGTGCCAGCAGCCCCCGGGCGGGGGAGGGGACTGAAGCTTTCTTT CASSPRAGEGTEAFF
TRBJ1-1 TRBV9 NA TRBD1 TGTGCCAGCAGCCCCCCGGACAGGGAGTTTGTTCGCACTGAAGCTTTCTTT CASSPPDREFVRTEAFF
TRBJ1-1 TRBV2 NA TRBD1 TGTGCCAGCATTCGATCCTCCTTTTCTTATCTTGCTCGGACAGGGAACACTGAAGCTTTCTTT CASIRSSFSYLARTGNTEAFF
TRBJ1-4 TRBV19 NA TRBD1 TGTGCCAGTAGTATAGGAGCGACAGGGGGAGAAAAACTGTTTTTT CASSIGATGGEKLFF
TRBJ1-1 TRBV18 NA NA TGTGCCAGCTCACTCCGGGGGGATTTTGAAGCTTTCTTT CASSLRGDFEAFF
TRBJ1-1 TRBV6-1 NA NA TGTGCCAGCAGTGAACGTCTGGGGAGTGGGTACACTGAAGCTTTCTTT CASSERLGSGYTEAFF
TRBJ1-2 TRBV29-1 NA TRBD1 TGCAGCGTTGAAGGGGGGCAGGGGGCGATCTTCCACTATGGCTACACCTTC CSVEGGQGAIFHYGYTF
TRBJ2-1 TRBV5-1 NA NA TGCGCCAGCAGCTCGGAGCAGGGTTACTCCTACAATGAGCAGTTCTTC CASSSEQGYSYNEQFF
TRBJ2-3 TRBV7-7 NA NA TGTGCCAGCAGCTTCTCAGGGGGCACAGATACGCAGTATTTT CASSFSGGTDTQYF
TRBJ2-1 TRBV18 NA TRBD1 TGTGCCAGCTCCTTTGGACAGGGCTCCTACAATGAGCAGTTCTTC CASSFGQGSYNEQFF
TRBJ2-3 TRBV5-1 once TRBD2 TGCGCCAGCAAGACTAGCGGGGGGTCCTACTACACAGATACGCAGTATTTT CASKTSGGSYYTDTQYF
TRBJ2-7 TRBV6-6 NA TRBD1 TGTGCCAGCAGTTACTCGTTCCAGGGGGCTAGGAACGAGCAGTACTTC CASSYSFQGARNEQYF
TRBJ1-2 TRBV5-5 NA TRBD1 TGTGCCAGCAGGGTCGGGACAGGGGCAACTTTTAACTATGGCTACACCTTC CASRVGTGATFNYGYTF
TRBJ2-7 TRBV27 NA NA TGTGCCAGCAGTTCCCCCGGTATGGGAGTAAGGGAGCAGTACTTC CASSSPGMGVREQYF
TRBJ2-7 TRBV3-1/TRBV3-2 many TRBD2 TGTGCCAGCAGCCAAGGTGCGGGGGGGATCCTCACCTTC CASSQGAGGILTF
TRBJ1-1 TRBV9 NA NA TGTGCCAGCCAAGTGCGGGGAGGCACTGAAGCTTTCTTT CASQVRGGTEAFF
TRBJ2-5 TRBV5-8 NA TRBD2 TGTGCCAGCACCGATCAGCGGGGGGGCGGCGAGACCCAGTACTTC CASTDQRGGGETQYF
TRBJ2-6 TRBV6-5 NA TRBD1 TGTGCCAGCAGTACAGGGGTCGCTGGGGCCAACGTCCTGACTTTC CASSTGVAGANVLTF
TRBJ1-1 TRBV19 NA NA TGTGCCAGTATAAATCCTCGGGTAGCGAACACTGAAGCTTTCTTT CASINPRVANTEAFF
TRBJ2-1 TRBV6-5 NA TRBD2 TGTGCCAGCAAGACTAGCGGGGTTATCGACAATGAGCAGTTCTTC CASKTSGVIDNEQFF
TRBJ1-4 TRBV15 NA NA TGTGCCACCAGCAGAGGATTAGAGAGTGCAACTAATGAAAAACTGTTTTTT CATSRGLESATNEKLFF
TRBJ2-7 TRBV4-1 NA TRBD2 TGCGCCAGCAGCCAACTCATTAGCGGGGGGGAGCAGTACTTC CASSQLISGGEQYF
TRBJ2-3 TRBV5-4 NA NA TGTGCCAGCAGCTTGGTGTCTTTTTTAGGGAGGAGCACAGATACGCAGTATTTT CASSLVSFLGRSTDTQYF
TRBJ2-1 TRBV4-1 NA TRBD2 TGCGCCAGCAGCCAAACGGGGCCGGGGGGGCCGGACCATCGTGAGTTCTTC CASSQTGPGGPDHREFF
TRBJ2-7 TRBV28 NA TRBD1 TGTGCCAGCAGTTACCCGACAGGGGGCTACGAGCAGTACTTC CASSYPTGGYEQYF
TRBJ2-1 TRBV20-1 NA NA TGCAGTGCTAGCGGGAACAATGAGCAGTTCTTC CSASGNNEQFF
TRBJ1-2 TRBV20-1 NA NA TGCAGTGGAAAGTTGGGCGATGGCTACACCTTC CSGKLGDGYTF
TRBJ1-5 TRBV28 NA TRBD1 TGTGCCAGCAGTATCGAGGGACAGCTCAATCAGCCCCAGCATTTT CASSIEGQLNQPQHF
TRBJ2-7 TRBV2 NA NA TGTGCCAGCAGTGTTGCAGGTGGGTCCTACGAGCAGTACTTC CASSVAGGSYEQYF
TRBJ1-5 TRBV19 NA NA TGTGCCAGTAGTTACGGGGTTTATCAGCCCCAGCATTTT CASSYGVYQPQHF